These 8 T cell receptor beta chains share one sample of origin, sequenced in a study of technical replicates of blood from several donors. Generated by immunoSEQ multiplex PCR, the TCRdb table keeps only in-frame clones and is missing some. The sample contains 65,000 to 80,000 clones, around 90% of which appear only once. The sequenced sample consisted of T cells isolated from PBMCs. These receptors were collected from a human donor in good health.

This chain uses TRBV25-1 with TRBJ2-1; 11 bases agree with TRBD2. The CDR3 consists of 13 residues. Germline CDR1 MGHDK, CDR2 SYGVNS. V lost 4 bases, J lost 8 bases, and 1 base stayed unmatched. For the CDR3, the DNA is TGTGCCAGCAGTGGGGGACTAGCGGATGAGCAGTTCTTC. It translates to CASSGGLADEQFF. The complete variable domain, with remaining parts taken from reference TRBV25-1 and TRBJ2-1, reads EADIYQTPRYLVIGTGKKITLECSQTMGHDKMYWYQQDPGMELHLIHYSYGVNSTEKGDLSSESTVSRIRTEHFPLTLESARPSHTSQYLCASSGGLADEQFFGPGTRLTVL.

V gene TRBV6-4 combines with J gene TRBJ2-1; 11 bases map to TRBD2. Germline V gene sequence: CDR1 MRHNA, CDR2 SNTAGT. The CDR3 length is 14 residues. V was clipped by 4 bases and J by 5 bases; unmatched bases: 1. CDR3 nucleotide sequence: TGTGCCAGCAGTGTACTAGCGGGAGACAATGAGCAGTTCTTC. This sequence encodes CASSVLAGDNEQFF.

The chain employs TRBV2 and TRBJ2-1; D is possibly TRBD1 (5 bases). Germline-derived CDR1 and CDR2 are SNHLY and FYNNEI. V dropped 5 bases and J dropped 3 bases, with 8 bases sitting between them. The CDR3 is 13 amino acids. The CDR3 spells CASSMQGYNEQFF. The CDR3 DNA reads TGTGCCAGCAGTATGCAGGGCTACAATGAGCAGTTCTTC.

This rearrangement joins TRBV7-2 to TRBJ2-2; 8 nucleotides match TRBD2. V shed 1 base, J shed 5 bases, and the junction held 9 bases outside the gene matches. The V gene's germline CDR1 is SGHTA and CDR2 FQGNSA. The CDR3 has 17 amino acids. The CDR3 DNA is TGTGCCAGCAGCTTAGGGGGGCTAGCGGGTGGGACCGGGGAGCTGTTTTTT. Amino acid sequence: CASSLGGLAGGTGELFF.

This clone came up a few times. The chain carries TRBV2 and TRBJ2-3, with D maybe TRBD2 (6 bases). Germline CDR1 and CDR2: SNHLY and FYNNEI. V was clipped by 8 bases and J by 8 bases, with 11 bases between them. The CDR3 spans 11 residues. CDR3 nucleotides: TGTGCCAGCCCCTTGGGGGGTACGCAGTATTTT. Residues: CASPLGGTQYF.

The chain uses TRBV7-3 and TRBJ2-1; 7 nucleotides match TRBD1. The V gene's germline CDR1 is SGHTA and CDR2 FQGTGA. The CDR3 spans 17 residues. The ends lost 1 base at V and 2 bases at J; junction bases unmatched: 8. CDR3 sequence: CASSLMVGGTAYNEQFF. CDR3 sequence (DNA): TGTGCCAGCAGCTTAATGGTAGGGGGCACGGCCTACAATGAGCAGTTCTTC.

V is TRBV18 and J is TRBJ1-5; 9 nucleotides agree with TRBD1. The CDR3 is 16 residues long. Germline CDR1 KGHSH, CDR2 LQKENI. The V and J ends lost 4 bases and 2 bases, in that order; junction bases with no gene match: 6. The CDR3 spells CASSLTGGVGNQPQHF. The CDR3 DNA reads TGTGCCAGCTCACTAACAGGGGGCGTTGGCAATCAGCCCCAGCATTTT.

The gene calls are TRBV5-6 and TRBJ1-2; D not certain. Germline V gene data show CDR1 as SGHDT and CDR2 as YYEEEE. The V and J ends lost 3 bases and 5 bases respectively, with 8 bases between them. The CDR3 totals 12 residues. The CDR3 here is CASSSDAYGYTF. CDR3 nucleotide sequence: TGTGCCAGCAGCTCAGATGCATATGGCTACACCTTC.